Listed below are T cell receptor beta chains from one sample, sequenced in a study of blood T cell repertoires in COVID-19. Clones were sequenced by immunoSEQ multiplex PCR, and TCRdb holds only the in-frame ones, with some missing. The sample records 270,000 or so clones, about 80% being singletons. The source material was PBMCs or T cells enriched from blood (not recorded which). The receptor source for this set is a man in his fifties who had recovered from COVID-19. Each CDR3 is given without its conserved first and last residue.

v_gene	j_gene	CDR3aa
TRBV28	TRBJ1-5	ASSSSAGVAQPQH
TRBV6-5	TRBJ2-1	ASTKLAAYNEQF
TRBV24-1	TRBJ2-1	ATSDLGTAQGEQF
TRBV5-1	TRBJ1-2	ASSLTGGLDGYT
TRBV19	TRBJ1-1	ASGGRLNTEAF
TRBV9	TRBJ1-4	ASSPVGQGNEKLF
TRBV5-4	TRBJ2-5	ASSISGARGTQY
TRBV5-1	TRBJ1-3	ASSPNRGPGNTIY
TRBV19	TRBJ2-5	ASSIVTKETQY
TRBV7-3	TRBJ2-3	ASSPGQGRPDTQY
TRBV4-3	TRBJ1-4	ASSQIGGGPEEEKLF
TRBV6-6	TRBJ2-7	ASTHGQAGGEQY
TRBV7-2	TRBJ2-2	ASGARMNTGELF
TRBV5-6	TRBJ2-5	ASNPAGHQETQY
TRBV6-1	TRBJ2-1	ASSATSYGSYNEQF
TRBV18	TRBJ2-3	ASSPWGSRNTDTQY
TRBV28	TRBJ2-1	ASREVSYNEQF
TRBV18	TRBJ2-6	ASSLDRGSGANVLT
TRBV3-1/TRBV3-2	TRBJ2-4	ASSRTGAPKNIQY
TRBV4-2	TRBJ1-1	ASNSPGVMNTEAF
TRBV28	TRBJ1-5	ASSAGGSNQPQH
TRBV7-9	TRBJ2-7	ASSGPGTGRYEQY
TRBV4-1	TRBJ2-3	ASSQGPESSAVTQY
TRBV10-1	TRBJ2-1	ASSEASGGAGNEQF
TRBV13	TRBJ1-5	ASSLRRDLGAQH
TRBV6-5	TRBJ2-7	ASSYSAGSSYEQY
TRBV7-8	TRBJ1-5	ASSLVSGQGINQPQH
TRBV7-3	TRBJ2-1	ASSSGTSGINEQF
TRBV21-1	TRBJ2-7	ASSGTGERGNSEQY
TRBV6-5	TRBJ2-5	ASSLGIQETQY
TRBV7-2	TRBJ2-5	ASSLGRETQY
TRBV3-1/TRBV3-2	TRBJ1-1	ASRQQGSTEAF
TRBV5-4	TRBJ2-1	ASSLGTSGTYNEQF
TRBV6-5	TRBJ1-1	ASSSPGQANTEAF